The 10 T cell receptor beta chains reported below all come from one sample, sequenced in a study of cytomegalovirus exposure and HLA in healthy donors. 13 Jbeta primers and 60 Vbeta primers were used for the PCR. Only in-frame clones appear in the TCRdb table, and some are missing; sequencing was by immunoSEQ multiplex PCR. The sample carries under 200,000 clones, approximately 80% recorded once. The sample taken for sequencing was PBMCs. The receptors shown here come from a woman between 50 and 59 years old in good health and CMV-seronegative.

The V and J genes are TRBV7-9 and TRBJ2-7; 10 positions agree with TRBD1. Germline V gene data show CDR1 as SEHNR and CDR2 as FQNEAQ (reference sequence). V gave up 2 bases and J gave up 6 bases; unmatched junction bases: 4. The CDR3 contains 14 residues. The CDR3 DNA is TGTGCCAGCAGCTTAAGACAGGGGGCACCCGAGCAGTACTTC. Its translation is CASSLRQGAPEQYF.

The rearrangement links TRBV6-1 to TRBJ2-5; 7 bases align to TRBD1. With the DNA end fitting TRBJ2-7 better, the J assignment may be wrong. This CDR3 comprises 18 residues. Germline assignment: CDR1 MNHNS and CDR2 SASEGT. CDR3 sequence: CASSERGRGLGRVYEQYF. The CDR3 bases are TGTGCCAGCAGTGAAAGGGGGCGCGGGTTGGGCCGAGTCTACGAGCAGTACTTC.

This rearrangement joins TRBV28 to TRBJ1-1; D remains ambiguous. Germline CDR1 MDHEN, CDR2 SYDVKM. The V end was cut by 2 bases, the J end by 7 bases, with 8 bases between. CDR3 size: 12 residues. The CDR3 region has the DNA TGTGCCAGCAGTTTAATCGGTCTTGAAGCTTTCTTT. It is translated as CASSLIGLEAFF.

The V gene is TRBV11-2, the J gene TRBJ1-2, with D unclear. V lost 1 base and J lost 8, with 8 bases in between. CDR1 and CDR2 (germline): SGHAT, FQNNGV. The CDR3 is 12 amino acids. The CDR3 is CASSLGHGGYTF. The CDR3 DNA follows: TGTGCCAGCAGCTTAGGACATGGGGGCTACACCTTC.

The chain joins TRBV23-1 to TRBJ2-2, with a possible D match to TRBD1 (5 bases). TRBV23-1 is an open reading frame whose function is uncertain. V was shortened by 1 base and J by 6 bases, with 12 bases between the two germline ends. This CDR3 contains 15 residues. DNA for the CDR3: TGCGCCAGCAGTCAATTCCAGGGTGCTGCCGGGGAGCTGTTTTTT. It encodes CASSQFQGAAGELFF.

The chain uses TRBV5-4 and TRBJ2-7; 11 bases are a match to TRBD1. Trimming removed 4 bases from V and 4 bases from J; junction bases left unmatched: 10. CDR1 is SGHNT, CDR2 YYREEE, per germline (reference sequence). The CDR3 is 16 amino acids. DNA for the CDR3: TGTGCCAGCAGCGTATCTATGGGACAGGGGGTTTACGAGCAGTACTTC. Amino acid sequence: CASSVSMGQGVYEQYF.

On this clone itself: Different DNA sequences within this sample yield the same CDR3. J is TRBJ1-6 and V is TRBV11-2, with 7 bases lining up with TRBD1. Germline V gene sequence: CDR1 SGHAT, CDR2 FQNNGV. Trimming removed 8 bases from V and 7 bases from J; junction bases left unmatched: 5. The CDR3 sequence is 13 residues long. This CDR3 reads CASSDRTNSPLHF. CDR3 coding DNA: TGTGCCAGCTCGGACAGGACAAATTCACCCCTCCACTTT.

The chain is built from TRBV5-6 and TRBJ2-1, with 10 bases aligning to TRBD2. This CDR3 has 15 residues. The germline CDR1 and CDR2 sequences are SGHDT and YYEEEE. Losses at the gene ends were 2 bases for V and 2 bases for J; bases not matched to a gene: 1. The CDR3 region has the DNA TGTGCCAGCAGCTTAGCGGGGGGGACCTACAATGAGCAGTTCTTC. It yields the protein CASSLAGGTYNEQFF. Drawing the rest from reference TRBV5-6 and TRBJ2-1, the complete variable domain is DAGVTQSPTHLIKTRGQQVTLRCSPKSGHDTVSWYQQALGQGPQFIFQYYEEEERQRGNFPDRFSGHQFPNYSSELNVNALLLGDSALYLCASSLAGGTYNEQFFGPGTRLTVL.

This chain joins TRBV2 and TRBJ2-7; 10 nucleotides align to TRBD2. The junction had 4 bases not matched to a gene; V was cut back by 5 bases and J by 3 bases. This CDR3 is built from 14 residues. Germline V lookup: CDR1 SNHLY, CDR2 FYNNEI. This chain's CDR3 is CASSLAGGFYEQYF. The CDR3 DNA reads TGTGCCAGCAGTTTAGCGGGGGGCTTCTACGAGCAGTACTTC.

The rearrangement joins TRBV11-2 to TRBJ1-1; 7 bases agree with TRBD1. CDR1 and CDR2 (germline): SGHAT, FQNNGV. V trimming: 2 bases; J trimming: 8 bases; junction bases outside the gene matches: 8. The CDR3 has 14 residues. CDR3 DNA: TGTGCCAGCAGCTTAAAGGGGGCCTCCCTCGAAGCTTTCTTT. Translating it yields CASSLKGASLEAFF.